These 11 T cell receptor beta chains were sequenced from one sample in a study of T cell repertoires in cytomegalovirus infection. One entry per CDR3 protein results from TCRdb running MiXCR on the reads. The sample comprises 500,000 to 600,000 distinct CDR3 sequences, approximately 15% of which are singletons, and roughly a quarter rests with the top ten. Sequenced material: CD8+ T cells from PBMCs. The receptors shown here come from a human donor in good health (CMV status not recorded). Some clones in this sample may be carry-over from other donors' samples.

This clonotype was counted at least ten times. The chain uses TRBV19 and TRBJ1-2, with D possibly being TRBD1 (5 bases). Germline V gene lookup returns CDR1 LNHDA and CDR2 SQIVND (reference sequence). V gave up 3 bases and J gave up 0 bases, with 14 bases separating them. The length of the CDR3 is 16 residues. Here the CDR3 reads CASSITGDSSNYGYTF. The CDR3 nucleotides are TGTGCCAGTAGTATCACCGGAGACAGTTCTAACTATGGCTACACCTTC.

This clonotype has at least ten counts. The gene calls are TRBV27 and TRBJ2-7; D is unclear. V dropped 6 bases and J dropped 2 bases, with 5 bases sitting between them. Germline-derived CDR1 and CDR2 are MNHEY and SMNVEV (reference sequence). The CDR3 is 11 residues long. This CDR3 reads CASSSPYEQYF. CDR3 in DNA: TGTGCCAGCAGCTCCCCCTACGAGCAGTACTTC.

This clonotype was detected many times. The rearrangement links TRBV27 to TRBJ2-3; D uncertain. Germline V gene data show CDR1 as MNHEY and CDR2 as SMNVEV (reference sequence). The CDR3 is 13 amino acids. V was clipped by 3 bases and J by 4 bases, with 8 bases between them. CDR3 amino acids: CASSLQVPDTQYF. In nucleotides, the CDR3 is TGTGCCAGCAGTTTGCAGGTCCCAGATACGCAGTATTTT.

Many counts were recorded for this clonotype. The rearrangement joins TRBV11-2 to TRBJ1-2; the D gene is possibly TRBD1 (6 bases). The germline V and J ends were trimmed by 5 bases and 6 bases, with 13 bases remaining between them. The CDR3 is made up of 13 amino acids. CDR1 is SGHAT, CDR2 FQNNGV, per germline. The CDR3 sequence: CASSLGRGDGYTF. DNA for the CDR3: TGTGCCAGCAGCCTTGGAAGGGGGGATGGCTACACCTTC. The full variable domain, in which reference TRBV11-2 and TRBJ1-2 provide the parts outside the CDR3, is EAGVAQSPRYKIIEKRQSVAFWCNPISGHATLYWYQQILGQGPKLLIQFQNNGVVDDSQLPKDRFSAERLKGVDSTLKIQPAKLEDSAVYLCASSLGRGDGYTFGSGTRLTVV.

This clonotype was seen many times. This chain uses TRBV11-3 with TRBJ1-1, with a weak D call TRBD1 (5 bases). The CDR3 runs 15 residues. Per the germline V gene, CDR1 is SGHNT and CDR2 is YENEEA. V was shortened by 7 bases and J by 0 bases, with 15 bases between the two germline ends. The CDR3 sequence: CASTHFPTVNTEAFF. For the CDR3, the DNA is TGTGCCAGCACCCACTTTCCGACAGTGAACACTGAAGCTTTCTTT.

The rearrangement joins TRBV28 to TRBJ2-7, with TRBD2 identical over 10 bases. This CDR3 has 17 residues. Germline V gene data show CDR1 as MDHEN and CDR2 as SYDVKM. The ends lost 6 bases at V and 4 bases at J; junction bases unmatched: 15. The CDR3 protein is CASSRLRASGSLYEQYF. CDR3 DNA sequence: TGTGCCAGCAGCCGCCTTAGGGCTAGCGGGAGTCTTTACGAGCAGTACTTC.

This clonotype has at least ten counts. The rearrangement links TRBV27 to TRBJ2-7, with D perhaps TRBD1 (6 bases). V lost 6 bases and J 2 bases, leaving 11 bases between the germline ends. Germline loops: CDR1 MNHEY, CDR2 SMNVEV (reference sequence). The CDR3 runs 13 residues. The CDR3 sequence is CASSLGTPYEQYF. The CDR3 DNA sequence: TGTGCCAGCAGCTTAGGGACACCCTACGAGCAGTACTTC.

V gene TRBV6-5 combines with J gene TRBJ2-3, with 10 bases that match TRBD2. Germline values: CDR1 MNHEY, CDR2 SVGAGI. The length of the CDR3 is 14 residues. The J segment lost 6 bases and the V segment lost 5 bases, leaving 5 bases of the junction unmatched. CDR3 protein: CASSMGSGRDTQYF. The CDR3 bases are TGTGCCAGCAGTATGGGTAGCGGGAGGGATACGCAGTATTTT.

The chain has TRBV2 and TRBJ1-3; TRBD1 agrees at 7 bases. The CDR3 contains 16 residues. Germline V gene data show CDR1 as SNHLY and CDR2 as FYNNEI. J gave up 0 bases and V 4 bases, and 6 bases lay outside the gene matches. CDR3 sequence (DNA): TGTGCCAGCAGTGGCCCAGGGGGGGCCTCTGGAAACACCATATATTTT. It specifies CASSGPGGASGNTIYF.

Comment on this clonotype: The CDR3 carries no conserved terminal phenylalanine or tryptophan, so it likely arises from a read error. No DNA is shown, since the ends of the CDR3 on it are uncertain; the CDR3 is the one TCRdb lists. This chain joins TRBV20-1 and TRBJ2-1; no check of the table's D call, TRBD2, against the DNA was made. The CDR3 sequence runs 22 residues, both termini included. Germline loops: CDR1 DFQATT, CDR2 SNEGSKA (reference sequence). The CDR3 sequence: CSARYDVSGSYEIVYSYNEQLL.

This clonotype was detected a few times. The chain employs TRBV20-1 and TRBJ2-7, with D possibly being TRBD2 (5 bases). Germline CDR1 reads DFQATT; CDR2 reads SNEGSKA (reference sequence). The CDR3 is made up of 15 amino acids. V lost 0 bases, J lost 0 bases, and 12 bases lay in between. In nucleotides, the CDR3 is TGCAGTGCTAGAGAAAAAAGCGGACGCTCCTACGAGCAGTACTTC. Translation: CSAREKSGRSYEQYF.